This paragraph covers one TCR beta chain sequence. At least ten counts were recorded for this clonotype. Its antigen specificity is not known. Base qualities are missing; no much larger clone stands one base away. The V and J ends are trimmed by 0 bases and 0 bases, leaving 15 bases between them. From its cysteine to its phenylalanine, the CDR3 spans 19 amino acids. Just the 57-base CDR3 DNA is kept, in frame starting at base 1. The germline V gene provides CDR1 MNHEY and CDR2 SVGAGI. The entry originates in a study of human T cells and chemical hapten exposure (dated by TCRdb to the early 2020s). For the study in its entirety: For sensitization, 2% DPC in acetone was applied to a 2 cm by 2 cm area of upper inner arm skin. Libraries were pooled for sequencing, and per-sample TCR yields varied mainly because of small differences in library volumes within the pool. Patients additionally received weekly therapeutic DPC doses to the scalp throughout the roughly 24-week study period. Twenty-nine alopecia patients gave blood for TCR sequencing at one to four time points (pre-sensitization, 2, 6 and 24 weeks). Blood samples were taken from patients before sensitization (week 0) and at 2, 6 and about 24 weeks after DPC sensitization. Peripheral blood TCR repertoire changes were tracked in vivo in alopecia patients during primary and secondary sensitization to the hapten diphenylcyclopropenone (DPC). Patch testing was performed on the upper back with Finn chambers containing 0.01% DPC, and the patch tests were scored after 6 days according to International Contact Dermatitis Research Group standards. The patient cohort, mostly female, included alopecia areata with under or over 50% scalp involvement, alopecia totalis and alopecia universalis. Results and caveats for the whole study, not just this receptor: A positive correlation was found between the number of PT1 expanded TCRs and patch test score, with significance reached at thresholds 8, 16 and 32 but not 4. After repeated subsampling, changes were observed in the strength of the expansion versus patch-test correlation and in the threshold at which the correlation became significant. No change with DPC sensitization was found in the number of TCRs above 1 in 1000 frequency, and no evidence of global repertoire structure alterations was found. Compared with pre-sensitization or healthy control sets, expanded TCRs formed significantly more large CDR3 similarity clusters, which is consistent with antigen-driven responses. Because every patient had alopecia, a presumed autoimmune disease, the patients' immune response might differ from that of healthy individuals.

In light of the paper, this sample's time point label describes: pre-sensitization, week 0. The treatment or condition label on this specimen signifies: therapeutic diphenylcyclopropenone sensitization with weekly scalp DPC. At every patch-test visit, the blood draw took place before the patch test was put on. Patients were considered eligible if aged 18 to 70, diagnosed with alopecia and deemed suitable for DPC therapy, and patients were excluded if pregnant. Total RNA was isolated from unfractionated whole blood collected in Tempus Blood RNA tubes. The library was made by RACE. Reads for this sample came from a NextSeq 500. During library preparation, unique molecular identifiers were attached to individual cDNA molecules so that TCRs could be counted in a quantitative, reproducible way. From each blood RNA sample, both TCR alpha and TCR beta chains were sequenced. As for the original processing: A median of about 87,000 TCRs per sample was observed, with a range of about 20,000 to 700,000. The Decombinator software suite was used to annotate the V, J and CDR3 of the TCR reads. For the PS versus PT1 abundance plots, all samples were subsampled to the same number of TCRs (28,000). TCRs were defined as expanded if absent before sensitization and observed at least eight times at the 2-week time point. TCRdb reanalyzed the raw reads on its own, using fastp at Q25 for trimming and MiXCR for clone calling, and kept in-frame beta chains. Duplicate CDR3 protein sequences are folded into a single record with the most common DNA and genes. In this record, the V and J calls reflect TCRdb's handling and not the investigators' own analysis. The sample profile shows about 350,000 distinct CDR3 sequences; 5.5% of them were found once. Together, the top ten hold about 8.7% of the sample.

Sample: whole blood, taken in connection with sensitization to the hapten diphenylcyclopropenone (DPC). The sequence is built from TRBV6-5 and TRBJ1-6, with TRBD1 as a weak D call on 6 bases. The source of this sequence is a woman aged 18 to 35 with alopecia areata. Some clones in this sample may be carry-over from other donors' samples. CDR3 sequence: CASSYSPGGRSSYNSPLHF. The bases are TGTGCCAGCAGTTACTCCCCCGGGGGCCGGAGCTCCTATAATTCACCCCTCCACTTT.